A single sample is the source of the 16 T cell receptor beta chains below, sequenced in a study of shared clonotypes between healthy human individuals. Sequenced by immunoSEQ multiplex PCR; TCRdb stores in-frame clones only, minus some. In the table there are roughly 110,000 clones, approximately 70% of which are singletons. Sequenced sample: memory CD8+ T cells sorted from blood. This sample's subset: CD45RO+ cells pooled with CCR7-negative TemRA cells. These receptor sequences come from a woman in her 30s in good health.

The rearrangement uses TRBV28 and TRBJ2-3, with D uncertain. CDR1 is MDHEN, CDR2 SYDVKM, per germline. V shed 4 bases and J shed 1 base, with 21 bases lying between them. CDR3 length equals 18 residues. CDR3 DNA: TGTGCCAGCAGTTCCCACTTTATAGTTGGTGAGCGCACAGATACGCAGTATTTT. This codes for CASSSHFIVGERTDTQYF.

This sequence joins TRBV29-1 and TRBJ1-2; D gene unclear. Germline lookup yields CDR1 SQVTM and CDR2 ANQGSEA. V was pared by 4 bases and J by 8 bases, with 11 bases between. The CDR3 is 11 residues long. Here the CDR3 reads CSVVSGSGYTF. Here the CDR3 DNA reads TGCAGCGTTGTCAGCGGCTCCGGCTACACCTTC.

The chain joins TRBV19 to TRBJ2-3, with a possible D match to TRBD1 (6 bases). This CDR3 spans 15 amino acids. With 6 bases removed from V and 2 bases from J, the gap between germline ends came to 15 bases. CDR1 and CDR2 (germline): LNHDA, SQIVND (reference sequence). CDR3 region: CASSRDTASTDTQYF. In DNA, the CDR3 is TGTGCCAGTAGCCGGGACACCGCTTCCACAGATACGCAGTATTTT.

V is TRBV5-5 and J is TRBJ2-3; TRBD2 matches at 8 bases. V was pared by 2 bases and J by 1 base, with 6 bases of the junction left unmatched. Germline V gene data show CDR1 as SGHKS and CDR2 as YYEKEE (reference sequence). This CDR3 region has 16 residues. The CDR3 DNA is TGTGCCAGCAGCTTAAGTACTAGCGGAGGCACAGATACGCAGTATTTT. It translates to CASSLSTSGGTDTQYF.

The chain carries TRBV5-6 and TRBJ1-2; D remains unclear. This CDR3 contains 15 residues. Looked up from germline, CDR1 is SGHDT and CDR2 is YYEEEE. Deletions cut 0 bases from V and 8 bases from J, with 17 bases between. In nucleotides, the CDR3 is TGTGCCAGCAGCTTGGAGGGAGGGATCCGCCGGGGCTACACCTTC. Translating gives CASSLEGGIRRGYTF.

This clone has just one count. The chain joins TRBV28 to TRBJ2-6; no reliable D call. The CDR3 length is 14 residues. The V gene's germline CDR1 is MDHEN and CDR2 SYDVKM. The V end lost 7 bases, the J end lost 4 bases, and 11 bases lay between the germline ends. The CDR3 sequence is CASKRVSGANVLTF. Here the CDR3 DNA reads TGTGCCAGCAAAAGAGTGTCAGGGGCCAACGTCCTGACTTTC.

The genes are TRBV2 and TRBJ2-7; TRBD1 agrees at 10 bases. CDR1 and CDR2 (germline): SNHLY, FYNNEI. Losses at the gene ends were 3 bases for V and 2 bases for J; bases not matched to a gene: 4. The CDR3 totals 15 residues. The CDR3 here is CASSDGGTGAYEQYF. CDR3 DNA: TGTGCCAGCAGTGATGGAGGGACAGGGGCCTACGAGCAGTACTTC.

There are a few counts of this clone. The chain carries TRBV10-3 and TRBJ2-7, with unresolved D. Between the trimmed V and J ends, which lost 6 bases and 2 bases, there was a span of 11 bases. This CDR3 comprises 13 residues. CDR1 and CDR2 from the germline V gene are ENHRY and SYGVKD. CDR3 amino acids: CAISLDGPYEQYF. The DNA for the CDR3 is TGTGCCATCAGCCTGGACGGGCCCTACGAGCAGTACTTC.

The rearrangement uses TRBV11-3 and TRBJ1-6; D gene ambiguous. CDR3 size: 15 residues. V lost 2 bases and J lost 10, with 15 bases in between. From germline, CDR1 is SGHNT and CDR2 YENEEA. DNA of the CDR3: TGTGCCAGCAGCTTACCTCGTGTGGTCAGCTCACCCCTCCACTTT. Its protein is CASSLPRVVSSPLHF.

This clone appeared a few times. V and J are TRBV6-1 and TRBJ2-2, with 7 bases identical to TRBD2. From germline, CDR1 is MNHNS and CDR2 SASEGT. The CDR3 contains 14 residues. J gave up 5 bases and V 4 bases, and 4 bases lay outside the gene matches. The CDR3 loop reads CASSGGSETGELFF. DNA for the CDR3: TGTGCCAGCAGTGGCGGGAGCGAGACCGGGGAGCTGTTTTTT.

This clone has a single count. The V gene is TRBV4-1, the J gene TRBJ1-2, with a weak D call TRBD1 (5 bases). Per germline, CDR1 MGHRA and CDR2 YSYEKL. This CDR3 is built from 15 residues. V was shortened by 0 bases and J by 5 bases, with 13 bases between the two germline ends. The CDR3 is CASSQETAMGYGYTF. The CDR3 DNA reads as TGCGCCAGCAGCCAAGAGACAGCTATGGGTTATGGCTACACCTTC.

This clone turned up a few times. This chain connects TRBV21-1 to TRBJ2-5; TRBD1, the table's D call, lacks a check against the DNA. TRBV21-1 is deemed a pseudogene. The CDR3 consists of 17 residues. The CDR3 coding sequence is TGTGCCAGCAGCTCCCGGGACAGGGATACGTGTAGGGAGACCCAGTACTTC. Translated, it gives CASSSRDRDTCRETQYF.

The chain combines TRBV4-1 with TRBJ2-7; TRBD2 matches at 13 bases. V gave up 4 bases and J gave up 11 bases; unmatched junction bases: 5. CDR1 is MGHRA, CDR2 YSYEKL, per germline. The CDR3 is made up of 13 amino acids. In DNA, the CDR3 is TGCGCCAGCAGCCCGGGACTAGCGGGATTCGAGTACTTC. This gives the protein CASSPGLAGFEYF.

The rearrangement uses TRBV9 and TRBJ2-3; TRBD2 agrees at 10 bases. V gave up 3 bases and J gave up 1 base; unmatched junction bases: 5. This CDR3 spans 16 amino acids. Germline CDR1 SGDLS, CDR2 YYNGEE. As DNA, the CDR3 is TGTGCCAGCAGCGCAACCGGGACTAGCGGCACAGATACGCAGTATTTT. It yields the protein CASSATGTSGTDTQYF.

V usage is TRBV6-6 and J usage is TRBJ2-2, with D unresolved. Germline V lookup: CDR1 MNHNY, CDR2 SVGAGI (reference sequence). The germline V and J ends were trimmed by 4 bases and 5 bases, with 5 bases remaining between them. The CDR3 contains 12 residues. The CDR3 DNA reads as TGTGCCAGCAGTTTCATTACCGGGGAGCTGTTTTTT. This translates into CASSFITGELFF.

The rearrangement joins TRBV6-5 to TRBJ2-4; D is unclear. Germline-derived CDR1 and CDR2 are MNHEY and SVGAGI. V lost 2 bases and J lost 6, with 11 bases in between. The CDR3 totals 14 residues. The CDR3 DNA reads TGTGCCAGCAGTTACGCACAGTTTGGAAACATTCAGTACTTC. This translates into CASSYAQFGNIQYF.